The source of this T cell receptor (beta chain) is a study of CD8 T cells in ankylosing spondylitis. General study findings and limits: One TCR beta motif, made up of under ten highly homologous variants, appeared characteristic of ankylosing spondylitis blood. Some motif variants were previously reported in reactive arthritis synovial fluid and blood. Matched synovial fluid from ankylosing spondylitis patients was reported to be enriched for disease-linked clones.

Germline lookup yields CDR1 SEHNR and CDR2 FQNEAQ (reference sequence). The CDR3 contains 14 residues. TCRdb ran MiXCR on the 5' RACE reads and lists one entry per CDR3 protein. The data contain a few hundred thousand distinct CDR3 sequences, roughly 8% of them singletons. As for this clonotype: Its antigen is unidentified. One base away lies a much larger clone, so this may be a sequencing read error.

This sequence originates from a male donor with ankylosing spondylitis. The sequenced sample consisted of blood, either unsorted or a sorted T cell fraction (not recorded which). The V gene is TRBV7-9, the J gene TRBJ2-7; TRBD1 matches 9 bases. The CDR3: CASSPMGTGNEQNF. CDR3 coding DNA: TGTGCCAGCAGCCCCATGGGGACAGGGAATGAGCAGAACTTC.